Listed below are T cell receptor beta chains from one sample, sequenced in a study of cytomegalovirus exposure and HLA in healthy donors. Using immunoSEQ multiplex PCR, the repertoire was profiled, and TCRdb retains in-frame clones only, with some absent. The sample records approximately 81,000 clones, roughly 80% being singletons. Sequencing used PBMCs. These receptors came from a woman aged 50 to 60 in good health and CMV-seronegative. CDR3s include the opening cysteine and the closing phenylalanine or tryptophan. A D gene is named only where the DNA matches it firmly. The size field is filled for only some rows; it gives once, few, many or a size class.

NA,TRBJ2-5,TRBV25-1,NA,TGTGCCAGCAGCGGGGGGCGCCCGGGGCAAGAGACCCAGTACTTC,CASSGGRPGQETQYF
NA,TRBJ1-5,TRBV18,NA,TGTGCCAGCTCCCACGGGGGCAATCAGCCCCAGCATTTT,CASSHGGNQPQHF
NA,TRBJ2-7,TRBV6-6,NA,TGTGCCAGTTTAGGCTACAGGAACTCCTACGAGCAGTACTTC,CASLGYRNSYEQYF
TRBD1,TRBJ2-2,TRBV10-3,NA,TGTGCCATACCCCAAGGGACAGGGAACACCGGGGAGCTGTTTTTT,CAIPQGTGNTGELFF
TRBD2,TRBJ2-3,TRBV27,NA,TGTGCCAGCAGTTTATATGCTAGCGGGATGGACACAGATACGCAGTATTTT,CASSLYASGMDTDTQYF
NA,TRBJ1-3,TRBV7-8,once,TGTGCCAGCAGCTTGCGGAAAGCGATGGGTTCTGGAAACACCATATATTTT,CASSLRKAMGSGNTIYF
TRBD2,TRBJ2-1,TRBV12-5,NA,TGTGCTAGTGGTTTGGGGAGGAGCGGGAGGCAATACAATGAGCAGTTCTTC,CASGLGRSGRQYNEQFF
NA,TRBJ1-2,TRBV5-5,NA,TGTGCCAGCAGCTTGAGTGGAACGGAGAACTATGGCTACACCTTC,CASSLSGTENYGYTF
TRBD1,TRBJ1-4,TRBV7-9,NA,TGTGCCAGCAGCTTTCCCGGCGGGACAGCTAATGAAAAACTGTTTTTT,CASSFPGGTANEKLFF
TRBD2,TRBJ2-1,TRBV6-1,NA,TGTGCCAGCAGTCCGGGACTAGCGGGATTCAATGAGCAGTTCTTC,CASSPGLAGFNEQFF
NA,TRBJ2-3,TRBV5-1,NA,TGCGCCAGCAGCTCGACAGTTACAGATACGCAGTATTTT,CASSSTVTDTQYF
NA,TRBJ2-2,TRBV14,NA,TGTGCCAGCAGCCAAGATCTTAGAGCCAGGGAGCTGTTTTTT,CASSQDLRARELFF
NA,TRBJ2-7,TRBV28,NA,TGTGCCAGTGAGCGGATTATCCCCTACGAGCAGTACTTC,CASERIIPYEQYF
TRBD1,TRBJ1-1,TRBV4-1,NA,TGCGCCAGCAGCCAAGGACAGGGACTCATGAACACTGAAGCTTTCTTT,CASSQGQGLMNTEAFF
TRBD1,TRBJ2-1,TRBV5-6,NA,TGTGCCAGCAGCTTTACGAACTACAGGGGCCTTTTACTAAATGAGCAGTTCTTC,CASSFTNYRGLLLNEQFF
TRBD2,TRBJ2-2,TRBV7-3,NA,TGTGCCAGCAGCTTCTCTCGCGGGGGGGCCAGCGGGGAGCTGTTTTTT,CASSFSRGGASGELFF
TRBD1,TRBJ2-7,TRBV19,NA,TGTGCCAGTAGTGACCAGGGGGCGCCGTACGAGCAGTACTTC,CASSDQGAPYEQYF
TRBD2,TRBJ2-1,TRBV7-8,NA,TGTGCCAGCAGCTCCCTCCTGGGTAGCGGGGGTCACAATGAGCAGTTCTTC,CASSSLLGSGGHNEQFF
TRBD1,TRBJ2-1,TRBV7-2,NA,TGTGCCAGCAGCTCGACAGGGAGCTCCTACAATGAGCAGTTCTTC,CASSSTGSSYNEQFF
NA,TRBJ2-7,TRBV7-8,NA,TGTGCCAGCAGTTCCCCGTCCAGGGGCTACGAGCAGTACTTC,CASSSPSRGYEQYF
TRBD2,TRBJ2-1,TRBV9,NA,TGTGCCAGCAGCGTACTAGCGGGAGTTCTCAATGAGCAGTTCTTC,CASSVLAGVLNEQFF
TRBD2,TRBJ2-2,TRBV5-1,NA,TGCGCCAGCAGCTTGTTACCTAGCGGGTCGAACACCGGGGAGCTGTTTTTT,CASSLLPSGSNTGELFF
TRBD1,TRBJ1-5,TRBV28,NA,TGTGCCAGCAGTAGTCTCCGGACAGGAGGCAATCAGCCCCAGCATTTT,CASSSLRTGGNQPQHF
NA,TRBJ1-1,TRBV5-1,NA,TGCGCCAGCAGCTTGGAGGCAGGGCCCACTGAAGCTTTCTTT,CASSLEAGPTEAFF
NA,TRBJ2-1,TRBV6-5,NA,TGTGCCAGCAGTGCCGAGGGTGGGTACAATGAGCAGTTCTTC,CASSAEGGYNEQFF
NA,TRBJ2-1,TRBV5-4,NA,TGTGGAAAGGAGACCTACAATGAGCAGTTCTTC,CGKETYNEQFF
TRBD2,TRBJ2-5,TRBV13,once,TGTGCCAGCAGCTTAGGACCTCTTCGGACTAGCGGGAGTACGGAGACCCAGTACTTC,CASSLGPLRTSGSTETQYF
NA,TRBJ2-7,TRBV19,NA,TGTGCCAGTAGTACGACCTCTAGCAGCACCTACGAGCAGTACTTC,CASSTTSSSTYEQYF
NA,TRBJ1-1,TRBV18,NA,TGTGCCAGCTCGGGGTCGGGGGGAAACACTGAAGCTTTCTTT,CASSGSGGNTEAFF
NA,TRBJ1-1,TRBV7-9,NA,TGTGCCAGCAGCTTACAATTGGCAGTCATGAACACTGAAGCTTTCTTT,CASSLQLAVMNTEAFF
TRBD2,TRBJ2-5,TRBV18,few,TGTGCCAGCTCACAGGGACTAGCGGGGGAACTGTACCAAGAGACCCAGTACTTC,CASSQGLAGELYQETQYF
TRBD1,TRBJ2-3,TRBV5-1,NA,TGCGCCAGCAGCTTGGGGGGACAGAGCACAGATACGCAGTATTTT,CASSLGGQSTDTQYF
TRBD1,TRBJ1-2,TRBV7-9,NA,TGTGCCAGCAGCCCCCCGGGACAGAGGGGTTACACCTTC,CASSPPGQRGYTF
NA,TRBJ2-2,TRBV27,NA,TGTGCCAGCAGACCCCGGACTACCTACACCGGGGAGCTGTTTTTT,CASRPRTTYTGELFF
TRBD2,TRBJ2-1,TRBV27,NA,TGTGCCAGCAGTGCGGGACTAGTCAATGAGCAGTTCTTC,CASSAGLVNEQFF
TRBD1,TRBJ2-1,TRBV5-4,NA,TGTGCCAGCAGTTATGGACAGGGCCGTGAGCAGTTCTTC,CASSYGQGREQFF
TRBD1,TRBJ1-1,TRBV5-1,NA,TGCGCCAGCAGCTTCTCAGGGGGCCAGGGGACTGAAGCTTTCTTT,CASSFSGGQGTEAFF
NA,TRBJ2-3,TRBV6-5,NA,TGTGCCAGCAGCCAAGGGGGGGGGCCGCTAGATACGCAGTATTTT,CASSQGGGPLDTQYF
NA,TRBJ2-3,TRBV25-1,few,TGTGCCAGCAGTGAATCCCCGGCGGCAGATTCCACAGATACGCAGTATTTT,CASSESPAADSTDTQYF
TRBD1,TRBJ1-6,TRBV4-1,NA,TGCGCCAGCAGCCAAGAAGCCGGGACAGGCATTTCACCCCTCCACTTT,CASSQEAGTGISPLHF
TRBD1,TRBJ2-4,TRBV7-9,NA,TGTGCCAGCAGTCGACAGGGTAGTGACATTCAGTACTTC,CASSRQGSDIQYF
TRBD1,TRBJ1-2,TRBV4-3,NA,TGCGCCAGCAGCCTTAACAGGGGAGACTATGGCTACACCTTC,CASSLNRGDYGYTF
NA,TRBJ2-2,TRBV2,NA,TGTGCCAGCAGCCACGGGACCGGGGAGCTGTTTTTT,CASSHGTGELFF
NA,TRBJ2-1,TRBV19,NA,TGTGCCAGTAGTATCACAGCTTACAATGAGCAGTTCTTC,CASSITAYNEQFF
TRBD1,TRBJ2-1,TRBV5-4,NA,TGTGCCAGCAGCTGGACAGGGAACGAGCAGTTCTTC,CASSWTGNEQFF
TRBD1,TRBJ2-3,TRBV6-1,few,TGTGCCAGCAGTGAGGGACAGGGAATAACAGATACGCAGTATTTT,CASSEGQGITDTQYF
NA,TRBJ1-2,TRBV4-1,once,TGCGCCAGCAGCCAAGGCCACGGCGGGGACTATGGCTACACCTTC,CASSQGHGGDYGYTF
TRBD1,TRBJ1-1,TRBV5-8,NA,TGTGCCAGCAGCCAGGGGACAGGCCGGACCACTGAAGCTTTCTTT,CASSQGTGRTTEAFF
NA,TRBJ1-1,TRBV7-9,NA,TGTGCCAGCAGCTGGCAGGAGAACACTGAAGCTTTCTTT,CASSWQENTEAFF
TRBD2,TRBJ2-7,TRBV29-1,NA,TGCAGCGTGTCGGACGGGACTAGCGGGAACTACGAGCAGTACTTC,CSVSDGTSGNYEQYF
NA,TRBJ1-2,TRBV4-2,few,TGTGCCAGCAGCCAAGAGGCACCCTACCTACAGGGCAGGCAAAACTATGGCTACACCTTC,CASSQEAPYLQGRQNYGYTF
TRBD2,TRBJ2-4,TRBV2,NA,TGTGCCAGCAGTGAAGATTTAGCGGGAGTCGGTATTCAGTACTTC,CASSEDLAGVGIQYF
TRBD1,TRBJ1-2,TRBV4-3,NA,TGCGCCAGCAGCCGCATAACAGGGGGGCGGGGGTCGGGGTATGGCTACACCTTC,CASSRITGGRGSGYGYTF
TRBD1,TRBJ1-2,TRBV7-2,NA,TGTGCCAGCAGCTTAACTTTCAGGGGGCGCGGAGATGGCTACACCTTC,CASSLTFRGRGDGYTF
NA,TRBJ1-4,TRBV7-8,NA,TGTGCCAGCAGCCGCGCGGCGCAGGGTACCCCGGCTTTTTTT,CASSRAAQGTPAFF